A single sample is the source of the 17 T cell receptor beta chains below, sequenced in a study of blood T cells in healthy people across ages. Alongside a J-beta primer mix, a sample-barcoded 5' primer served in a second PCR lasting roughly 6 to 11 cycles. Each CDR3 protein gets one entry after TCRdb re-called the 5' RACE reads with MiXCR. This sample has 720,000 or so distinct CDR3 sequences, with roughly 43% found just once. Sequencing was performed on blood. These receptors all come from a man aged 80 or over in good health.

The chain combines TRBV10-3 with TRBJ2-3; tentatively, D is TRBD2 (6 bases). This CDR3 contains 13 residues. V gave up 1 base and J gave up 6 bases, with 8 bases separating them. Germline V gene lookup returns CDR1 ENHRY and CDR2 SYGVKD. CDR3 loop: CAISEWRGDTQYF. The CDR3 DNA is TGTGCCATCAGTGAGTGGAGGGGCGATACGCAGTATTTT.

This clonotype was observed a handful of times. The gene calls are TRBV5-1 and TRBJ1-1; D is unclear. V dropped 2 bases and J dropped 4 bases, with 12 bases sitting between them. In germline, CDR1 is SGHRS, CDR2 YFSETQ. The CDR3 contains 14 residues. For the CDR3, the DNA is TGCGCCAGCAGCTTAAGGACGGCGGTCACTGAAGCTTTCTTT. This translates into CASSLRTAVTEAFF.

The V and J genes are TRBV3-1 and TRBJ1-4, with D perhaps TRBD1 (5 bases). Germline loops: CDR1 LGHDT, CDR2 YNNKEL (reference sequence). The V gene lost 1 base and the J gene lost 3 bases, with 9 bases spanning the gap. The CDR3 totals 15 residues. The CDR3 bases are TGTGCCAGCAGCCAAGCTCAGGGTCCTAATGAAAAACTGTTTTTT. This sequence encodes CASSQAQGPNEKLFF.

The chain is built from TRBV18 and TRBJ2-1; D is possibly TRBD1 (5 bases). This CDR3 is built from 16 residues. Germline assignment: CDR1 KGHSH and CDR2 LQKENI. V lost 0 bases and J 10 bases, leaving 19 bases between the germline ends. The CDR3 loop is CASSPPVSLLAGEQFF. The CDR3 DNA sequence: TGTGCCAGCTCACCACCGGTTAGTCTCTTAGCAGGGGAGCAGTTCTTC. The entire variable domain, with the rest obtained from reference TRBV18 and TRBJ2-1, is as follows: NAGVMQNPRHLVRRRGQEARLRCSPMKGHSHVYWYRQLPEEGLKFMVYLQKENIIDESGMPKERFSAEFPKEGPSILRIQQVVRGDSAAYFCASSPPVSLLAGEQFFGPGTRLTVL.

The chain carries TRBV20-1 and TRBJ2-7, with 7 bases that match TRBD1. V gave up 2 bases and J gave up 0 bases; unmatched junction bases: 13. CDR3 length equals 17 residues. The germline V gene has CDR1 DFQATT and CDR2 SNEGSKA (reference sequence). The CDR3 loop is CSARPGTAFVSSYEQYF. The CDR3 DNA follows: TGCAGTGCTAGACCCGGGACAGCCTTCGTCAGCTCCTACGAGCAGTACTTC.

The chain uses TRBV24-1 and TRBJ2-7, with 9 bases identical to TRBD1. The CDR3 extends over 14 amino acids. Germline V gene lookup returns CDR1 KGHDR and CDR2 SFDVKD. Trimming removed 12 bases from V and 2 bases from J; junction bases left unmatched: 10. CDR3 nucleotide sequence: TGTGCCCCCCGAGGGACAGGGCGACCCTACGAGCAGTACTTC. Translation: CAPRGTGRPYEQYF.

V is TRBV27 and J is TRBJ2-1, with a weak D call TRBD2 (5 bases). The J call may be in error: the DNA end matches TRBJ2-7 better. From germline, CDR1 is MNHEY and CDR2 SMNVEV (reference sequence). The length of the CDR3 is 20 residues. The CDR3 DNA is TGTGCCAGCAGTTATGGTGTCGGCGGGCCTAAACCCTCCATTAGGGATGAGCAGTACTTC. This gives the protein CASSYGVGGPKPSIRDEQYF.

The table lists this clonotype with a few counts. V gene TRBV10-3 combines with J gene TRBJ2-3, with TRBD2 matching 16 bases. CDR3 length: 16 amino acids. Looked up from germline, CDR1 is ENHRY and CDR2 is SYGVKD. V shed 4 bases and J 6 bases; nucleotides not matched to a gene: 4. CDR3 nucleotides: TGTGCCATCAGTGGGGGACTAGCGGGGGGGCCGGATACGCAGTATTTT. Protein sequence: CAISGGLAGGPDTQYF.

This clonotype was found a few times. The chain has TRBV30 and TRBJ1-1; no firm D call. The CDR3 spans 13 residues. Trimming took 0 bases from V and 0 from J, leaving 5 bases between them. Germline lookup yields CDR1 GTSNPN and CDR2 SVGIG (reference sequence). The CDR3 nucleotides read TGTGCCTGGAGTGTAGCGGTGAACACTGAAGCTTTCTTT. It is translated as CAWSVAVNTEAFF.

The DNA for the CDR3 is TGTGCCAGCAGTGAAGGGACTGGGAATGAGCAGTTCTTC. Residues: CASSEGTGNEQFF. This chain joins TRBV6-1 and TRBJ2-1; D may be TRBD2 (5 bases). V was pared by 1 base and J by 7 bases, with 8 bases between. Germline lookup yields CDR1 MNHNS and CDR2 SASEGT. The CDR3 runs 13 residues.

This clonotype was recorded only once. The V gene is TRBV3-1, the J gene TRBJ2-3; 8 positions agree with TRBD2. This CDR3 spans 17 amino acids. Germline assignment: CDR1 LGHDT and CDR2 YNNKEL (reference sequence). The ends lost 4 bases at V and 1 base at J; junction bases unmatched: 10. The CDR3 loop reads CASSRDWSREGTDTQYF. CDR3 DNA sequence: TGTGCCAGCAGCCGTGACTGGTCGCGGGAGGGCACAGATACGCAGTATTTT.

Of note for this clonotype: A read error may produce the germline difference seen at one junction end. This chain connects TRBV5-1 to TRBJ2-3; D possibly matches TRBD1 or TRBD2 (5 bases each). This CDR3 is built from 14 residues. CDR1 is SGHRS, CDR2 YFSETQ, per germline. CDR3 in DNA: TGCGCCAGCAGTCTGAGCGGACTCACAGGTACGCAGTATTTT. It encodes CASSLSGLTGTQYF.

This rearrangement joins TRBV9 to TRBJ2-1, with D hard to call. With the DNA end fitting TRBJ2-7 better, the J assignment may be wrong. The CDR3 sequence is 15 residues long. CDR1 is SGDLS, CDR2 YYNGEE, per germline. The CDR3 sequence: CASSVEPNSYNEQYF. In DNA form, the CDR3 reads TGTGCCAGCAGCGTAGAGCCCAACTCCTACAATGAGCAGTACTTC.

This clonotype appeared a few times. V usage is TRBV12-3 or TRBV12-4 and J usage is TRBJ2-7; 12 bases align to TRBD1. V lost 5 bases and J lost 4; bases outside the gene matches: 9. CDR3 length equals 16 residues. CDR3 DNA: TGTGCCAGCAGTCTTGGGGGACAGGGGGCTTCGTACGAGCAGTACTTC. Translated: CASSLGGQGASYEQYF.

The rearrangement links TRBV20-1 to TRBJ1-1; 8 positions agree with TRBD1. From germline, CDR1 is DFQATT and CDR2 SNEGSKA (reference sequence). V shed 4 bases, J shed 1 base, and the junction held 8 bases outside the gene matches. The CDR3 covers 15 residues. The CDR3 protein is CSATGQGGWNTEAFF. In DNA, the CDR3 is TGCAGTGCTACTGGACAGGGAGGGTGGAACACTGAAGCTTTCTTT.

The rearrangement links TRBV7-9 to TRBJ2-1; 10 bases are a match to TRBD1. The junction had 9 bases not matched to a gene; V was cut back by 5 bases and J by 2 bases. In germline, CDR1 is SEHNR, CDR2 FQNEAQ (reference sequence). The CDR3 runs to 17 residues. The CDR3 nucleotides are TGTGCCAGCAGCCAGCGGACGGGACAGGGGCCCTACAATGAGCAGTTCTTC. This translates into CASSQRTGQGPYNEQFF.

J is TRBJ2-1 and V is TRBV4-2; D is unresolved. The CDR3 sequence is 15 residues long. Per the germline V gene, CDR1 is LGHNA and CDR2 is YNFKEQ. The V end lost 2 bases, the J end lost 6 bases, and 14 bases lay between the germline ends. CDR3: CASSQPGPKSNEQFF. For the CDR3, the DNA is TGTGCCAGCAGCCAACCCGGGCCAAAGAGCAATGAGCAGTTCTTC.